The 19 T cell receptor beta chains presented below share a single source sample, sequenced in a study of metastatic and nonmetastatic thyroid tumors. Thyroid surgery was preceded by no treatment in any patient. TCRdb re-clonotyped the PCR reads through MiXCR. The sample records around 10,000 clones, under 35% being singletons. The specimen was tumor tissue. The receptors here all came from a female donor with papillary thyroid cancer or a benign thyroid nodule (not recorded which). Some clones in this sample may be carry-over from other donors' samples.

This clone was detected ten times or more. The rearrangement uses TRBV6-5 and TRBJ1-5, with D maybe TRBD1 (6 bases). The CDR3 runs to 15 residues. Germline V gives CDR1 MNHEY, CDR2 SVGAGI. V was trimmed by 2 bases and J by 4 bases, leaving 12 bases between them. CDR3 DNA sequence: TGTGCCAGCAGTTACCGGGATACAGGGAATCAGCCCCAGCATTTT. Translated: CASSYRDTGNQPQHF.

The chain recombines TRBV3-1 with TRBJ2-7; possible D gene TRBD2, 7 bases. V gave up 3 bases and J gave up 3 bases, with 18 bases separating them. Per the germline V gene, CDR1 is LGHDT and CDR2 is YNNKEL (reference sequence). This CDR3 has 16 amino acids. The CDR3: CASSHSGRGGYYEQYF. CDR3 DNA sequence: TGTGCCAGCAGCCACTCGGGAAGGGGGGGTTACTACGAGCAGTACTTC.

By share, this clone ranks as medium-sized (0.01 to 0.1%). V gene TRBV7-2 combines with J gene TRBJ2-1; a weak D match, TRBD2 (6 bases). CDR3 length equals 14 residues. Germline CDR1 SGHTA, CDR2 FQGNSA. The ends were cut back, 6 bases at V and 6 bases at J, with 15 bases in the middle. CDR3: CASRGGRPLNEQFF. In nucleotides, the CDR3 is TGTGCCAGCAGGGGGGGAAGACCCCTCAATGAGCAGTTCTTC.

This clone was seen more than once but under ten times. The chain employs TRBV6-1 and TRBJ2-1, with D perhaps TRBD2 (6 bases). Trimming took off 7 bases at V and 12 bases at J, with 28 bases between the two ends. CDR3 length: 16 residues. Germline CDR1 MNHNS, CDR2 SASEGT. This CDR3 is CASMILGGEASNRQFF. The CDR3 DNA sequence: TGTGCCAGCATGATCTTGGGGGGAGAGGCTTCTAATAGGCAGTTCTTC.

In its sample, this clone ranks as medium-sized. The chain uses TRBV5-6 and TRBJ1-2; possibly TRBD1 for D (6 bases). The CDR3 sequence is 13 residues long. The germline CDR1 and CDR2 sequences are SGHDT and YYEEEE. With 3 bases removed from V and 5 bases from J, the gap between germline ends came to 11 bases. CDR3 region: CASSSGTLYGYTF. The CDR3 nucleotides read TGTGCCAGCAGCTCCGGGACATTATATGGCTACACCTTC. Together with reference TRBV5-6 and TRBJ1-2, the CDR3 gives the full variable domain: DAGVTQSPTHLIKTRGQQVTLRCSPKSGHDTVSWYQQALGQGPQFIFQYYEEEERQRGNFPDRFSGHQFPNYSSELNVNALLLGDSALYLCASSSGTLYGYTFGSGTRLTVV.

This rearrangement joins TRBV5-1 to TRBJ1-1; D is unresolved. Trimming stripped 0 bases from V and 3 bases from J, with 9 bases between. Germline values: CDR1 SGHRS, CDR2 YFSETQ. The CDR3 covers 14 residues. CDR3 DNA sequence: TGCGCCAGCAGCTTGGTCTCCAGATACACTGAAGCTTTCTTT. Protein product: CASSLVSRYTEAFF.

The DNA of the CDR3 is TGCAGTGCTAGAGAGGACCTAGGGCCCGGGGAGCTGTTTTTT. Its translation is CSAREDLGPGELFF. The chain is built from TRBV20-1 and TRBJ2-2; D remains unclear. Germline V gene lookup returns CDR1 DFQATT and CDR2 SNEGSKA (reference sequence). The V and J ends lost 0 bases and 6 bases respectively, with 11 bases between them. The CDR3 loop spans 14 amino acids.

The chain is built from TRBV5-1 and TRBJ2-5, with a possible D match to TRBD1 (6 bases). The V gene's germline CDR1 is SGHRS and CDR2 YFSETQ. This CDR3 is 14 amino acids long. V was pared by 1 base and J by 5 bases, with 12 bases between. CDR3 nucleotide sequence: TGCGCCAGCAGCTTGATTCCTCAGGGGGAGACCCAGTACTTC. Translation gives CASSLIPQGETQYF.

The chain combines TRBV6-1 with TRBJ1-2; D may be TRBD1 (6 bases). This CDR3 has 13 residues. Trimming cost V 6 bases and J 2 bases, with 10 bases left between them. Germline V gene sequence: CDR1 MNHNS, CDR2 SASEGT. The CDR3 DNA is TGTGCCAGCAGCCGGGGGGCGAACTATGGCTACACCTTC. Amino acids: CASSRGANYGYTF.

The chain couples TRBV30 to TRBJ2-7; TRBD2 matches 11 bases. This CDR3 spans 15 amino acids. Germline lookup yields CDR1 GTSNPN and CDR2 SVGIG (reference sequence). The V segment lost 0 bases and the J segment 4 bases; nucleotides outside the gene matches: 5. The CDR3, as DNA: TGTGCCTGGAGTGTACCGGCTAGCGGGAGGTACGAGCAGTACTTC. The encoded protein is CAWSVPASGRYEQYF.

This clone occurred a few times. This chain joins TRBV28 and TRBJ2-7; 11 nucleotides agree with TRBD2. This CDR3 is built from 14 residues. V shed 7 bases, J shed 2 bases, and the junction held 4 bases outside the gene matches. Germline loops: CDR1 MDHEN, CDR2 SYDVKM. The CDR3 protein is CASNLAGGTYEQYF. The CDR3, as DNA: TGTGCCAGCAACTTAGCGGGAGGGACCTACGAGCAGTACTTC.

The chain links TRBV18 to TRBJ2-2, with TRBD1 matching 8 bases. Germline CDR1 and CDR2: KGHSH and LQKENI. The CDR3 is made up of 16 amino acids. After removal of 8 bases from V and 5 bases from J, the junction contained 13 bases not matched to a gene. CDR3 in DNA: TGTGCCAGCCTACCGGGGGACAGGCGGACAACCGGGGAGCTGTTTTTT. It translates to CASLPGDRRTTGELFF.

This clone was counted at least ten times. Since a much larger clone is just one base distant, this may be a read error. Within the sample, other DNA sequences also encode this same CDR3. The chain has TRBV3-1 and TRBJ2-3, with D possibly matching TRBD2 (5 bases). From germline, CDR1 is LGHDT and CDR2 YNNKEL (reference sequence). This CDR3 is 9 amino acids long. CDR3 protein: CAAGDTQYF. The CDR3, as DNA: TGTGCGGCGGGTGATACGCAGTATTTT.

This clone was counted at least ten times. This chain uses TRBV28 with TRBJ2-1, with 9 nucleotides matching TRBD2. Germline assignment: CDR1 MDHEN and CDR2 SYDVKM. The V gene end was trimmed by 6 bases and the J gene end by 9 bases; junction bases not matched to a gene: 12. The CDR3 spans 15 residues. The CDR3: CASSLSGRKVPEQFF. CDR3 nucleotides: TGTGCCAGCAGCTTAAGCGGGAGGAAGGTCCCTGAGCAGTTCTTC.

This clone showed up many times. Since a much larger clone is just one base distant, this may be a read error. This chain links TRBV11-1 with TRBJ2-7, with D hard to call. Germline CDR1 reads SGHAT; CDR2 reads FQDESV (reference sequence). The CDR3 runs to 16 residues. The CDR3 sequence: CVSSRTTPTLDYEQYF. The CDR3 coding sequence is TGTGTCAGCAGCCGCACTACCCCCACCCTTGACTACGAGCAGTACTTC.

This clone was picked up many times. This chain joins TRBV3-1 and TRBJ1-6; 9 bases are shared with TRBD1. Germline CDR1 and CDR2: LGHDT and YNNKEL (reference sequence). There are 15 residues in the CDR3. Losses at the gene ends were 3 bases for V and 6 bases for J; bases not matched to a gene: 3. The CDR3 here is CASSQGGQGNSPLHF. Here the CDR3 DNA reads TGTGCCAGCAGCCAGGGGGGACAGGGTAATTCACCCCTCCACTTT.

This sequence joins TRBV9 and TRBJ1-2; a weak D match, TRBD1 (6 bases). V was shortened by 4 bases and J by 8 bases, with 18 bases between the two germline ends. Germline loops: CDR1 SGDLS, CDR2 YYNGEE. The CDR3 has 14 residues. The chain's CDR3 is CASSPGGGTRGYTF. The CDR3 region has the DNA TGTGCCAGCAGCCCCGGGGGGGGCACAAGGGGCTACACCTTC.

The rearrangement uses TRBV6-2 or TRBV6-3 and TRBJ2-7; D is undetermined. The germline V and J ends were trimmed by 5 bases and 0 bases, with 23 bases remaining between them. Germline CDR1 MNHEY, CDR2 SVGEGT. CDR3 length: 18 amino acids. CDR3: CASSPTSASEISSYEQYF. The CDR3 DNA is TGTGCCAGCAGTCCGACAAGTGCGTCAGAAATAAGCTCCTACGAGCAGTACTTC.

V usage is TRBV6-2 or TRBV6-3 and J usage is TRBJ1-3; TRBD1 aligns across 9 bases. Germline-derived CDR1 and CDR2 are MNHEY and SVGEGT. The CDR3 runs 16 residues. V lost 1 base to trimming and J lost 4 bases; unmatched junction nucleotides: 5. CDR3 protein: CASSYLTGGLGNTIYF. The DNA for the CDR3 is TGTGCCAGCAGTTACTTGACAGGGGGGTTAGGAAACACCATATATTTT.